This T cell receptor beta chain derives from a study of blood T cell repertoires in COVID-19. Study-level information: Specimens from acute and convalescent COVID-19 originated in the United States, Italy and Spain. Sample material is recorded as cDNA or gDNA derived from T cells, B-cell-depleted T cells, or PBMCs.

Germline V gene lookup returns CDR1 SGHVS and CDR2 FQNEAQ. V lost 4 bases, J lost 4 bases, and 17 bases lay in between. This CDR3 is built from 16 residues. The table came from immunoSEQ multiplex PCR; TCRdb's copy has only in-frame clones and leaves some out. The sample holds roughly 250,000 clones, around 85% seen once. The material sequenced was peripheral blood. The origin of this receptor is a human donor with COVID-19, enrolled during active disease. The donor label of this sample is uncertain. V is TRBV7-8 and J is TRBJ2-1; a weak D match, TRBD1 (6 bases). In nucleotides, the CDR3 is TGTGCCAGCAGCTCTCAGACAGGCCATCGGTACAATGAGCAGTTCTTC. This sequence encodes CASSSQTGHRYNEQFF.